The 25 T cell receptor beta chains below all came from one sample that was sequenced in a study of cytomegalovirus exposure and HLA in healthy donors listed by TCRdb under 2017. The library was made by the immunoSEQ multiplex PCR assay. In TCRdb, the immuneACCESS table is reduced to in-frame sequences with V and J assigned. These tables do not hold every clone; where another copy was compared, an unresolved V gene accounts for under half, and the others remain unexplained. In all, the sample holds roughly 190,000 clones, and about 82% of those were seen once. Almost 1.5% of the sample is held by the ten biggest clonotypes. The material sequenced was PBMCs. These receptors were taken from a woman under 30 in good health and CMV-seronegative.

The gene calls are TRBV7-2 and TRBJ1-1, with 10 bases identical to TRBD1. The V gene's germline CDR1 is SGHTA and CDR2 FQGNSA. The CDR3 consists of 14 residues. Trimming removed 5 bases from V and 4 bases from J; junction bases left unmatched: 4. Here the CDR3 DNA reads TGTGCCAGCAGCCCATGGACAGGGGGCACTGAAGCTTTCTTT. It encodes CASSPWTGGTEAFF.

V and J are TRBV10-3 and TRBJ2-7; perhaps TRBD1 as D (7 bases). Germline V gene sequence: CDR1 ENHRY, CDR2 SYGVKD. CDR3 length: 23 amino acids. The V gene lost 4 bases and the J gene lost 4 bases, with 41 bases spanning the gap. CDR3 protein: CAISVSSKTRQGKRSGPFYEQYF. The CDR3 coding sequence is TGTGCCATCAGTGTATCCTCTAAAACGAGACAGGGCAAGCGGAGCGGGCCCTTTTACGAGCAGTACTTC.

This rearrangement joins TRBV5-1 to TRBJ2-5; D not resolved. Germline V gene sequence: CDR1 SGHRS, CDR2 YFSETQ. The CDR3 is made up of 13 amino acids. V lost 4 bases, J lost 0 bases, and 7 bases lay in between. The CDR3 spells CASSPSHQETQYF. CDR3 nucleotide sequence: TGCGCCAGCAGCCCCTCCCACCAAGAGACCCAGTACTTC. Full variable domain (outside the CDR3, taken from reference TRBV5-1 and TRBJ2-5): KAGVTQTPRYLIKTRGQQVTLSCSPISGHRSVSWYQQTPGQGLQFLFEYFSETQRNKGNFPGRFSGRQFSNSRSEMNVSTLELGDSALYLCASSPSHQETQYFGPGTRLLVL.

This chain uses TRBV2 with TRBJ1-5, with a possible D match to TRBD1 (6 bases). The CDR3 totals 15 residues. Trimming pared 0 bases from V and 3 bases from J, leaving 9 bases between. Germline V CDR1 and CDR2: SNHLY, FYNNEI. The CDR3 spells CASSEAGTPNQPQHF. CDR3 coding DNA: TGTGCCAGCAGTGAAGCAGGGACACCCAATCAGCCCCAGCATTTT.

The rearrangement uses TRBV7-8 and TRBJ2-2, with a possible D match to TRBD1 (6 bases). Per germline, CDR1 SGHVS and CDR2 FQNEAQ. CDR3 length: 13 residues. V was shortened by 5 bases and J by 7 bases, with 11 bases between the two germline ends. This chain's CDR3 is CASSAATGGELFF. CDR3 sequence (DNA): TGTGCCAGCAGCGCCGCGACAGGCGGGGAGCTGTTTTTT.

This sequence joins TRBV6-1 and TRBJ2-5; possible D gene TRBD2, 6 bases. This CDR3 has 15 amino acids. Deletions cut 1 base from V and 5 bases from J, with 14 bases between. CDR1 MNHNS and CDR2 SASEGT come from the germline V gene. The DNA of the CDR3 is TGTGCCAGCAGTGAAGGTGTTCTCGCGGGGGAGACCCAGTACTTC. This encodes CASSEGVLAGETQYF.

CDR3 residues: CASSSHGGGAYGYTF. DNA of the CDR3: TGTGCCAGCAGCTCACATGGGGGGGGCGCCTATGGCTACACCTTC. V and J are TRBV7-2 and TRBJ1-2, with D tentatively TRBD1 (6 bases). This CDR3 contains 15 residues. Trimming pared 4 bases from V and 4 bases from J, leaving 16 bases between. Germline CDR1 is SGHTA and CDR2 is FQGNSA.

In DNA, the CDR3 is TGTGCCAGCAGCTTGAGGGGCCAGGGAGAAAAACTGTTTTTT. This gives the protein CASSLRGQGEKLFF. The V and J genes are TRBV5-4 and TRBJ1-4; D is possibly TRBD1 (5 bases). Germline CDR1 and CDR2: SGHNT and YYREEE (reference sequence). This CDR3 contains 14 residues. Trimming removed 1 base at V and 8 bases at J, with 12 bases between.

The CDR3 region has the DNA TGTGCCAGCAGTTTGTTTGGGGCCGGGACCGGGGAGCTGTTTTTT. Protein: CASSLFGAGTGELFF. The J gene is TRBJ2-2, the V gene TRBV27; possible D gene TRBD1, 5 bases. Trimming removed 3 bases from V and 5 bases from J, with 13 bases in between. CDR3 length: 15 residues. Germline V lookup: CDR1 MNHEY, CDR2 SMNVEV (reference sequence).

This rearrangement joins TRBV29-1 to TRBJ2-7, with a weak D call TRBD1 (6 bases). Between the trimmed V and J ends, which lost 3 bases and 3 bases, there was a span of 12 bases. CDR1 and CDR2 from the germline V gene are SQVTM and ANQGSEA. The CDR3 runs to 13 residues. The CDR3 protein is CSVDPTGSYEQYF. The CDR3, as DNA: TGCAGCGTTGACCCGACAGGAAGCTACGAGCAGTACTTC.

This chain connects TRBV9 to TRBJ2-7; D might be TRBD2 (6 bases). The germline V gene encodes CDR1 SGDLS and CDR2 YYNGEE. This CDR3 has 15 amino acids. Trimming removed 0 bases at V and 2 bases at J, with 12 bases between. The CDR3 spells CASSVGRDLTYEQYF. CDR3 nucleotide sequence: TGTGCCAGCAGCGTAGGAAGGGACTTAACCTACGAGCAGTACTTC.

This clone has just one count. This chain links TRBV10-1 with TRBJ2-3; the match to TRBD2 covers 8 bases. The V gene end was trimmed by 6 bases and the J gene end by 2 bases; junction bases not matched to a gene: 7. Germline assignment: CDR1 WNHNN and CDR2 SYGVQD (reference sequence). This CDR3 is built from 15 residues. The CDR3 region is CASRASGRPTDTQYF. The CDR3 nucleotides are TGCGCCAGCAGGGCTAGCGGGCGACCCACAGATACGCAGTATTTT.

This chain connects TRBV7-9 to TRBJ2-3; 13 bases agree with TRBD2. Trimming removed 4 bases from V and 1 base from J; junction bases left unmatched: 2. Germline values: CDR1 SEHNR, CDR2 FQNEAQ (reference sequence). This CDR3 comprises 16 residues. The CDR3 region has the DNA TGTGCCAGCAGCTCCGGACTAGCGGGGGGCACAGATACGCAGTATTTT. Its translation: CASSSGLAGGTDTQYF. Full variable domain (outside the CDR3, taken from reference TRBV7-9 and TRBJ2-3): DTGVSQNPRHKITKRGQNVTFRCDPISEHNRLYWYRQTLGQGPEFLTYFQNEAQLEKSRLLSDRFSAERPKGSFSTLEIQRTEQGDSAMYLCASSSGLAGGTDTQYFGPGTRLTVL.

The V and J genes are TRBV4-1 and TRBJ2-4, with a possible D match to TRBD1 (6 bases). V was trimmed by 0 bases and J by 0 bases, leaving 15 bases between them. The CDR3 covers 18 residues. Germline CDR1 MGHRA, CDR2 YSYEKL. DNA for the CDR3: TGCGCCAGCAGCCAAGAATACCGGGACAACGTAGCCAAAAACATTCAGTACTTC. Its translation is CASSQEYRDNVAKNIQYF.

The chain carries TRBV28 and TRBJ2-7, with D possibly matching TRBD2 (5 bases). Germline V CDR1 and CDR2: MDHEN, SYDVKM. Trimming cost V 1 base and J 3 bases, with 16 bases left between them. CDR3 length: 16 amino acids. The CDR3 region is CASSLSGVVGDYEQYF. The CDR3 bases are TGTGCCAGCAGTTTATCGGGTGTTGTCGGGGACTACGAGCAGTACTTC.

This sequence joins TRBV27 and TRBJ1-1; TRBD1 is a possible D gene (6 bases). CDR3 length: 15 residues. Trimming took off 6 bases at V and 1 base at J, with 15 bases between the two ends. Germline loops: CDR1 MNHEY, CDR2 SMNVEV (reference sequence). CDR3 sequence: CASSAWTQGNTEAFF. DNA of the CDR3: TGTGCCAGCAGCGCGTGGACACAGGGGAACACTGAAGCTTTCTTT.

The chain joins TRBV6-5 to TRBJ1-1, with D hard to call. From germline, CDR1 is MNHEY and CDR2 SVGAGI. CDR3 length: 16 amino acids. V was trimmed by 2 bases and J by 6 bases, leaving 19 bases between them. The DNA for the CDR3 is TGTGCCAGCAGTTACCTCCGACCCGAGAGGAGCCCTGAAGCTTTCTTT. It yields the protein CASSYLRPERSPEAFF.

Turning to this clone: The same CDR3 arises from other DNA sequences in this sample as well. This rearrangement joins TRBV7-6 to TRBJ2-7; D gene ambiguous. This CDR3 region has 14 residues. Germline values: CDR1 SGHVS, CDR2 FNYEAQ. V was pared by 1 base and J by 0 bases, with 7 bases between. The CDR3 DNA reads as TGTGCCAGCAGCTTAGGAGGTACCTCCTACGAGCAGTACTTC. Its protein is CASSLGGTSYEQYF.

The chain combines TRBV7-8 with TRBJ2-3; D remains ambiguous. Deletions cut 5 bases from V and 2 bases from J, with 5 bases between. This CDR3 is 12 amino acids long. The V gene's germline CDR1 is SGHVS and CDR2 FQNEAQ. CDR3 sequence reads: CASSPFTDTQYF. CDR3 DNA sequence: TGTGCCAGCAGCCCTTTCACAGATACGCAGTATTTT.

This rearrangement joins TRBV5-1 to TRBJ1-2, with 7 bases fitting TRBD1. The V gene's germline CDR1 is SGHRS and CDR2 YFSETQ. Germline trimming cut 0 bases from V and 2 bases from J; bases unmatched to any gene: 7. This CDR3 has 16 amino acids. The CDR3, as DNA: TGCGCCAGCAGCTTGGAATCGACAGGGTCGAACTATGGCTACACCTTC. Translation: CASSLESTGSNYGYTF.

This clone turned up a few times. V usage is TRBV19 and J usage is TRBJ1-1, with D possibly TRBD1 on 6 matching bases. The CDR3 contains 11 residues. Per the germline V gene, CDR1 is LNHDA and CDR2 is SQIVND (reference sequence). V was cut by 5 bases and J by 11 bases, with 12 bases left in between. The CDR3, as DNA: TGTGCCAGTAGTGTACAGGGATCCGCTTTCTTT. Translation: CASSVQGSAFF.

The chain is built from TRBV4-1 and TRBJ2-3; D unresolved. The CDR3 consists of 12 residues. Trimming removed 2 bases from V and 2 bases from J, with 2 bases in between. Germline CDR1 MGHRA, CDR2 YSYEKL. The CDR3 sequence is CASSQLTDTQYF. CDR3 DNA: TGCGCCAGCAGCCAACTCACAGATACGCAGTATTTT.

This CDR3 is CASSLSSGTDTQYF. CDR3 sequence (DNA): TGCGCCAGCAGCTTGTCAAGCGGCACAGATACGCAGTATTTT. The gene calls are TRBV5-1 and TRBJ2-3; D is unclear. The V end lost 1 base, the J end lost 1 base, and 7 bases lay between the germline ends. The CDR3 loop spans 14 amino acids. CDR1 and CDR2 (germline): SGHRS, YFSETQ.

This chain links TRBV29-1 with TRBJ2-1; TRBD1 matches at 11 bases. From germline, CDR1 is SQVTM and CDR2 ANQGSEA. V was clipped by 2 bases and J by 9 bases; unmatched bases: 6. The CDR3 loop spans 14 amino acids. CDR3: CSVEKGTGGGEQFF. CDR3 DNA: TGCAGCGTTGAAAAAGGGACAGGGGGGGGTGAGCAGTTCTTC.

The chain joins TRBV13 to TRBJ2-3, with TRBD1 matching 9 bases. The CDR3 has 16 amino acids. Germline V lookup: CDR1 PRHDT, CDR2 FYEKMQ (reference sequence). Losses at the gene ends were 5 bases for V and 2 bases for J; bases not matched to a gene: 8. The CDR3 sequence is CASSTTGGENTDTQYF. In DNA form, the CDR3 reads TGTGCCAGCAGCACGACAGGGGGTGAAAACACAGATACGCAGTATTTT.